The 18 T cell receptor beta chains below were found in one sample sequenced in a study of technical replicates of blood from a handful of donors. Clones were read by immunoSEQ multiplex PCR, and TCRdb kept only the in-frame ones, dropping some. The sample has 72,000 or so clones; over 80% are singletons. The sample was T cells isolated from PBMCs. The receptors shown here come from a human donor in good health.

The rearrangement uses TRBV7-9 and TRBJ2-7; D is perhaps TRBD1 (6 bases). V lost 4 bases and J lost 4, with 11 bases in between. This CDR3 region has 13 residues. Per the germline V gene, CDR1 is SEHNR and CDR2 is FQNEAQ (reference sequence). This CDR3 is CASSYGTPYEQYF. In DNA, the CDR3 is TGTGCCAGCAGCTATGGGACACCTTACGAGCAGTACTTC.

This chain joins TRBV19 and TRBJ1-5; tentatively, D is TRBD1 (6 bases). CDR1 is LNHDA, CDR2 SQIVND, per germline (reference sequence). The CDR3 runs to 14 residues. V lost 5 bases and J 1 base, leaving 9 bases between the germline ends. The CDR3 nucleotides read TGTGCCAGTAGTCCAGGGGCCAGCAATCAGCCCCAGCATTTT. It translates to CASSPGASNQPQHF. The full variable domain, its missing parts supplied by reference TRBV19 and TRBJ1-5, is DGGITQSPKYLFRKEGQNVTLSCEQNLNHDAMYWYRQDPGQGLRLIYYSQIVNDFQKGDIAEGYSVSREKKESFPLTVTSAQKNPTAFYLCASSPGASNQPQHFGDGTRLSIL.

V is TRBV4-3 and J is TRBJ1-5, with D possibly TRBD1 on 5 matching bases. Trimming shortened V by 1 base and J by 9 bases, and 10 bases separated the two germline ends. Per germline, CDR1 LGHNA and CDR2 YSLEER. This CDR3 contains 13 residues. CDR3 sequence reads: CASSQAGGGPQHF. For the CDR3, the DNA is TGCGCCAGCAGCCAAGCCGGGGGTGGGCCCCAGCATTTT.

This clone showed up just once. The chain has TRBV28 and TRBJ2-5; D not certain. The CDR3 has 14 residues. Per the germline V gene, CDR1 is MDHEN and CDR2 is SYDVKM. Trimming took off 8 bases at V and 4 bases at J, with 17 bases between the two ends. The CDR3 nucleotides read TGTGCCAGCTCAATAGTGGAAAGAGGAGAGACCCAGTACTTC. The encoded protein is CASSIVERGETQYF.

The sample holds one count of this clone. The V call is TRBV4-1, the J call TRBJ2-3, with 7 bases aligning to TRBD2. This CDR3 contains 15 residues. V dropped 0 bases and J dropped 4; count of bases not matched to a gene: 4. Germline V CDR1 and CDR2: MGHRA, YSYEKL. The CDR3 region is CASSQDLGRPDTQYF. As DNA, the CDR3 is TGCGCCAGCAGCCAAGATCTCGGGAGGCCAGATACGCAGTATTTT.

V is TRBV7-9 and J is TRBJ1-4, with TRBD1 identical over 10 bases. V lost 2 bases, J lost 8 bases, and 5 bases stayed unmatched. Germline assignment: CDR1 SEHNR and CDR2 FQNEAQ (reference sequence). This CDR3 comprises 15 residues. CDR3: CASSLPGTGDEKLFF. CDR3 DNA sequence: TGTGCCAGCAGCTTACCCGGGACAGGGGACGAAAAACTGTTTTTT.

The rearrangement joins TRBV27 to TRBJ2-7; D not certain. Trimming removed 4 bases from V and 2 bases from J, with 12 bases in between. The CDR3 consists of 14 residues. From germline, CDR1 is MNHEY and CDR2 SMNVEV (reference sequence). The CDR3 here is CASSSQTRTYEQYF. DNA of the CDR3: TGTGCCAGCAGTTCACAGACCCGTACCTACGAGCAGTACTTC.

In DNA form, the CDR3 reads TGCGCCAGCAGCCAAGATCATCGAGGGAAATTCCACGAGCAGTACTTC. Its protein product is CASSQDHRGKFHEQYF. The chain couples TRBV4-1 to TRBJ2-7; D perhaps matches TRBD2 (5 bases). CDR1 and CDR2 from the germline V gene are MGHRA and YSYEKL. The CDR3 has 16 residues. V lost 0 bases and J lost 5, with 17 bases in between.

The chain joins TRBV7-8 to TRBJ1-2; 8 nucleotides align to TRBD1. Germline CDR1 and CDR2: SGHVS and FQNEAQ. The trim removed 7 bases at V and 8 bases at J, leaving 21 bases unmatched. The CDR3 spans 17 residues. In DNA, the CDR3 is TGTGCCAGCAAAAATTCCCCGGGACAGGCCGGGACGGGCGGCTACACCTTC. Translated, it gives CASKNSPGQAGTGGYTF.

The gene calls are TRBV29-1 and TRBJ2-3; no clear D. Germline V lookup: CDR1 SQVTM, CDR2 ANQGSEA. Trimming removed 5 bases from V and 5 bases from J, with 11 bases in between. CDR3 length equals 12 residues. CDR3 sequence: CSVLESIDTQYF. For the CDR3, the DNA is TGCAGCGTTCTAGAGTCTATAGATACGCAGTATTTT.

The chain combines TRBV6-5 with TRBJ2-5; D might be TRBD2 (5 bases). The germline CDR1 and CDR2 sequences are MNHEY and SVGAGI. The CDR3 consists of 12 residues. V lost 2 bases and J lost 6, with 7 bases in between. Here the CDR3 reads CASSYPGKTQYF. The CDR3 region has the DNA TGTGCCAGCAGTTACCCGGGGAAGACCCAGTACTTC.

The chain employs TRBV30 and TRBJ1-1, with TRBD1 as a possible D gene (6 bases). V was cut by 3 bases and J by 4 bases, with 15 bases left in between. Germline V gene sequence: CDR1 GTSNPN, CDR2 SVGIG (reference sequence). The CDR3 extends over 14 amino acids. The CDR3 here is CAWSHTGTSTEAFF. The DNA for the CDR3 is TGTGCCTGGAGCCATACAGGGACGAGCACTGAAGCTTTCTTT. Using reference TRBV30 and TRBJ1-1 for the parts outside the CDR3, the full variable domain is SQTIHQWPATLVQPVGSPLSLECTVEGTSNPNLYWYRQAAGRGLQLLFYSVGIGQISSEVPQNLSASRPQDRQFILSSKKLLLSDSGFYLCAWSHTGTSTEAFFGQGTRLTVV.

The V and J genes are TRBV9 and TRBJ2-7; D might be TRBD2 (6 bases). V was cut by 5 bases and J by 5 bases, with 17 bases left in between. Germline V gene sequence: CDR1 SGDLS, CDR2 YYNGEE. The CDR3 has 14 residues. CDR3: CASSAGWGNHEQYF. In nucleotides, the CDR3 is TGTGCCAGCAGTGCGGGATGGGGAAACCACGAGCAGTACTTC.

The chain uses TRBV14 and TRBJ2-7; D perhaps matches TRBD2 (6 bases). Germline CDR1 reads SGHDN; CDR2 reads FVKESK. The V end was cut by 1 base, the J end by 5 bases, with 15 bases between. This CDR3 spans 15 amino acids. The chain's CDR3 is CASSQVWGGEDEQYF. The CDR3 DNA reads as TGTGCCAGCAGCCAAGTCTGGGGTGGGGAGGACGAGCAGTACTTC.

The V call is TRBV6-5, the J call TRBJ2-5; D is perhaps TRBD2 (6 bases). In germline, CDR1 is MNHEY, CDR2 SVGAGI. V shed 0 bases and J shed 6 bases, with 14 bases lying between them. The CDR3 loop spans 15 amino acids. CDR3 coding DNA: TGTGCCAGCAGTTACTCATTTGCGGGGTTACAGACCCAGTACTTC. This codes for CASSYSFAGLQTQYF.

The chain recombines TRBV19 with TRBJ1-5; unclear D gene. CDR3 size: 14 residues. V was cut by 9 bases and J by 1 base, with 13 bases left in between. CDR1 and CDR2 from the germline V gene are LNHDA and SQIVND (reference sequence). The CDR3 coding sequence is TGTGCCAGAGCGGGGTTAGGGAGCAATCAGCCCCAGCATTTT. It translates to CARAGLGSNQPQHF.

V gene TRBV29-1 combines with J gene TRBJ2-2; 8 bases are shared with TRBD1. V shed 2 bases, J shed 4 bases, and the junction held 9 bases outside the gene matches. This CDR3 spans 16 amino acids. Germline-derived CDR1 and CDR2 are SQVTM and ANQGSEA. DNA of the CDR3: TGCAGCGTTGAATCCGTGGGACAGGCACCCACCGGGGAGCTGTTTTTT. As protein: CSVESVGQAPTGELFF.

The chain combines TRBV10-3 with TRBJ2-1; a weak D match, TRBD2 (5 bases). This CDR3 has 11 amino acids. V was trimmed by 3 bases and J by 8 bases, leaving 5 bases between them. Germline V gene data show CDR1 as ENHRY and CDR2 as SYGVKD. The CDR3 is CAISDGDEQFF. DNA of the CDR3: TGTGCCATCAGTGACGGGGATGAGCAGTTCTTC.